The next 32 T cell receptor beta chains were all read from a single sample in a study of T cells after yellow fever vaccination. TCRdb redid the calling of the 5' RACE reads with MiXCR, one entry per CDR3 protein. The data hold about 340,000 distinct CDR3 sequences, with 9.5% to 15% observed a single time. The sequences come from CD4+ T cells sorted from PBMCs, collected 15 days after the yellow fever booster vaccination. The source is a man between 18 and 35 years old who received the YFV17D yellow fever vaccine.

This clonotype was picked up a small number of times. V is TRBV18 and J is TRBJ2-7, with D possibly matching TRBD2 (5 bases). Germline V gene data show CDR1 as KGHSH and CDR2 as LQKENI. This CDR3 has 13 amino acids. With 2 bases removed from V and 3 bases from J, the gap between germline ends came to 8 bases. The CDR3 loop reads CASSPGRDYEQYV. The CDR3 region has the DNA TGTGCCAGCTCACCAGGACGGGACTACGAGCAGTACGTC.

This clonotype was counted between two and nine times. The rearrangement links TRBV12-3 or TRBV12-4 to TRBJ1-5; possibly TRBD1 for D (5 bases). Trimming pared 3 bases from V and 3 bases from J, leaving 12 bases between. The CDR3 consists of 15 residues. CDR3 protein: CASSFTTAPNQPQHF. In DNA form, the CDR3 reads TGTGCCAGCAGTTTCACGACAGCGCCCAATCAGCCCCAGCATTTT.

This clonotype was seen a handful of times. The chain employs TRBV24-1 and TRBJ2-3; 10 bases fit TRBD1. The CDR3 is 17 residues long. Per the germline V gene, CDR1 is KGHDR and CDR2 is SFDVKD. With 4 bases clipped from V and 2 bases from J, the junction kept 8 bases outside the gene matches. CDR3 sequence (DNA): TGTGCCACCAGTGACTCCGCCGGGACAGGGGACACAGATACGCAGTATTTT. This gives the protein CATSDSAGTGDTDTQYF.

The V gene is TRBV28, the J gene TRBJ2-1; tentative D call: TRBD1 (5 bases). Deletions cut 6 bases from V and 5 bases from J, with 14 bases between. The CDR3 runs to 14 residues. Per germline, CDR1 MDHEN and CDR2 SYDVKM. The CDR3 is CASSFLGHNNEQFF. The CDR3 DNA sequence: TGTGCCAGCAGCTTTTTAGGACACAACAATGAGCAGTTCTTC.

This chain uses TRBV20-1 with TRBJ1-1; no clear D gene. The V gene lost 0 bases and the J gene lost 3 bases, with 8 bases spanning the gap. Per germline, CDR1 DFQATT and CDR2 SNEGSKA (reference sequence). This CDR3 has 13 amino acids. The CDR3 DNA is TGCAGTGCTAGAGATCACGGTTACACTGAAGCTTTCTTT. Amino acid sequence: CSARDHGYTEAFF.

J is TRBJ2-5 and V is TRBV4-1; perhaps TRBD1 as D (5 bases). The CDR3 is 14 residues long. The V gene lost 4 bases and the J gene lost 2 bases, with 11 bases spanning the gap. The V gene's germline CDR1 is MGHRA and CDR2 YSYEKL. DNA of the CDR3: TGCGCCAGCAGCCGGGGCGAGGATCAAGAGACCCAGTACTTC. It translates to CASSRGEDQETQYF.

This clonotype occurred a few times. This rearrangement joins TRBV12-3 or TRBV12-4 to TRBJ2-7; TRBD2 might be the D (6 bases). There are 13 residues in the CDR3. V shed 6 bases and J shed 6 bases, with 15 bases lying between them. The CDR3: CASRRTGTGEQYV. The CDR3 DNA is TGTGCCAGCAGGCGGACGGGGACTGGCGAGCAGTACGTC.

This chain joins TRBV5-1 and TRBJ2-5; a possible D gene is TRBD2 (7 bases). Germline CDR1 reads SGHRS; CDR2 reads YFSETQ. The V end lost 2 bases, the J end lost 2 bases, and 13 bases lay between the germline ends. The CDR3 is made up of 15 amino acids. In nucleotides, the CDR3 is TGCGCCAGCAGCTTCGGAAGGGGGGGACAAGAGACCCAGTACTTC. It is translated as CASSFGRGGQETQYF.

J is TRBJ1-6 and V is TRBV5-1; the D gene is possibly TRBD1 (5 bases). The CDR3 contains 11 residues. The V and J ends lost 0 bases and 16 bases respectively, with 8 bases between them. Per germline, CDR1 SGHRS and CDR2 YFSETQ. CDR3 coding DNA: TGCGCCAGCAGCTTGGATGGGACTCTCCACTTT. It specifies CASSLDGTLHF.

The chain recombines TRBV6-4 with TRBJ1-1; 9 bases are a match to TRBD1. This CDR3 has 12 residues. Germline V CDR1 and CDR2: MRHNA, SNTAGT. Trimming removed 6 bases from V and 10 bases from J; junction bases left unmatched: 6. The DNA for the CDR3 is TGTGCCAGCAGCGGACAGGGGACGGGAGCTTTCTTT. This gives the protein CASSGQGTGAFF.

This clonotype was picked up a small number of times. The chain joins TRBV29-1 to TRBJ1-2; D is ambiguous. CDR1 is SQVTM and CDR2 is ANQGSEA in the germline V gene. CDR3 length: 11 amino acids. V was clipped by 5 bases and J by 5 bases, with 9 bases between them. The CDR3 nucleotides are TGCAGCGTTTCCGACGGATATGGCTACACCTTC. The encoded protein is CSVSDGYGYTF.

In this sample, this clonotype turned up a few times. The chain links TRBV12-3 or TRBV12-4 to TRBJ2-5, with TRBD1 identical over 7 bases. J gave up 5 bases and V 4 bases, and 13 bases lay outside the gene matches. CDR3 length equals 16 residues. The CDR3 sequence is CASSSTRGLGLETQYF. The CDR3 DNA reads TGTGCCAGCAGTTCCACTAGGGGGCTAGGTCTGGAGACCCAGTACTTC.

This clonotype has a handful of counts. In nucleotides, the CDR3 is TGTGCTAGTGGTTTCTCGACAGGGGGCGGCGAGCAGTACGTC. Its translation: CASGFSTGGGEQYV. The genes are TRBV12-5 and TRBJ2-7; 10 nucleotides match TRBD1. Germline-derived CDR1 and CDR2 are LGHNT and FRNRAP. V was clipped by 3 bases and J by 6 bases; unmatched bases: 5. This CDR3 has 14 amino acids.

This clonotype was observed at least ten times. The rearrangement joins TRBV6-2 or TRBV6-3 to TRBJ1-6, with unresolved D. This CDR3 contains 14 residues. Trimming left V 1 base short and J 7 bases short, with 8 bases between. Germline-derived CDR1 and CDR2 are MNHEY and SVGEGT. The CDR3 loop reads CASSYWTANSPLHF. The CDR3 nucleotides read TGTGCCAGCAGTTACTGGACCGCAAATTCACCCCTCCACTTT.

A few counts support this clonotype. The chain recombines TRBV6-6 with TRBJ2-6; TRBD1 is a possible D gene (7 bases). CDR1 MNHNY and CDR2 SVGAGI come from the germline V gene (reference sequence). V lost 5 bases and J 0 bases, leaving 14 bases between the germline ends. The CDR3 spans 17 residues. The CDR3 loop is CASSRAGGLSGANVLTF. For the CDR3, the DNA is TGTGCCAGCAGTAGGGCAGGGGGACTCTCTGGGGCCAACGTCCTGACTTTC.

This clonotype has ten or more counts. The V and J genes are TRBV9 and TRBJ1-5, with D maybe TRBD1 (6 bases). With 2 bases removed from V and 7 bases from J, the gap between germline ends came to 10 bases. CDR3 length: 13 residues. Germline loops: CDR1 SGDLS, CDR2 YYNGEE. CDR3 coding DNA: TGTGCCAGCAGCGTGGGGGGGCCGCAGCCCCAGCATTTT. It is translated as CASSVGGPQPQHF. Based on the CDR3 plus reference TRBV9 and TRBJ1-5, the full variable domain is DSGVTQTPKHLITATGQRVTLRCSPRSGDLSVYWYQQSLDQGLQFLIQYYNGEERAKGNILERFSAQQFPDLHSELNLSSLELGDSALYFCASSVGGPQPQHFGDGTRLSIL.

There are a few counts of this clonotype. The chain uses TRBV6-1 and TRBJ2-5; TRBD1 might be the D (6 bases). This CDR3 has 12 residues. Between the trimmed V and J ends, which lost 6 bases and 5 bases, there was a span of 10 bases. CDR1 is MNHNS and CDR2 is SASEGT in the germline V gene. The CDR3 DNA follows: TGTGCCAGCAGACGGACAGCCGAGACCCAGTACTTC. It specifies CASRRTAETQYF.

This clonotype was seen only once. The J gene is TRBJ2-1, the V gene TRBV7-3, with D possibly TRBD2 on 7 matching bases. Trimming pared 4 bases from V and 6 bases from J, leaving 16 bases between. Germline loops: CDR1 SGHTA, CDR2 FQGTGA. The CDR3 covers 15 residues. The chain's CDR3 is CASSSPGGLSNEQFF. The CDR3 DNA reads as TGTGCCAGCAGCTCGCCGGGGGGCCTGTCCAATGAGCAGTTCTTC.

For this clonotype: At one end, the junction sequence differs from germline, possibly due to a read error. The V gene is TRBV12-3 or TRBV12-4, the J gene TRBJ2-1, with 7 bases matching TRBD2. The CDR3 totals 10 residues. The chain's CDR3 is CASRGGGPVF. The CDR3 nucleotides are TGTGCCAGCAGGGGCGGGGGTCCGGTCTTC.

The rearrangement joins TRBV6-5 to TRBJ2-1; D possibly corresponds to TRBD1 (5 bases). V lost 5 bases to trimming and J lost 4 bases, with 18 bases between them. CDR1 and CDR2 (germline): MNHEY, SVGAGI. CDR3 length: 16 residues. DNA of the CDR3: TGTGCCAGCAGTCCCGACCCTCGACAGAATTACAATGAGCAGTTCTTC. Its translation: CASSPDPRQNYNEQFF.

This clonotype was observed a handful of times. The genes are TRBV11-2 and TRBJ1-1, with TRBD1 identical over 9 bases. The germline CDR1 and CDR2 sequences are SGHAT and FQNNGV. The CDR3 sequence is 15 residues long. Unmatched junction bases numbered 9, after V lost 6 bases and J lost 4 bases. The CDR3 loop reads CASSKREQGATEAFF. The CDR3 bases are TGTGCCAGCAGTAAAAGGGAACAGGGGGCCACTGAAGCTTTCTTT.

This clonotype was seen ten or more times. V usage is TRBV7-2 and J usage is TRBJ2-5; 7 bases agree with TRBD1. Germline-derived CDR1 and CDR2 are SGHTA and FQGNSA. J was trimmed by 4 bases and V by 2 bases; bases with no gene match: 7. The CDR3 length is 15 residues. The CDR3 DNA is TGTGCCAGCAGCTTAAGTCGGCCAGGGGGAGAGACCCAGTACTTC. Residues: CASSLSRPGGETQYF.

This clonotype was observed a few times. V gene TRBV6-5 combines with J gene TRBJ2-7; D gene ambiguous. V lost 0 bases to trimming and J lost 0 bases, with 12 bases between them. The CDR3 has 16 amino acids. CDR1 and CDR2 (germline): MNHEY, SVGAGI. The CDR3 is CASSYSNSWSSYEQYF. The DNA for the CDR3 is TGTGCCAGCAGTTACTCAAACAGCTGGAGCTCCTACGAGCAGTACTTC.

This clonotype occurred many times. The chain has TRBV5-1 and TRBJ2-7; the match to TRBD1 covers 10 bases. The ends lost 0 bases at V and 5 bases at J; junction bases unmatched: 2. CDR1 and CDR2 (germline): SGHRS, YFSETQ. The CDR3 covers 14 residues. Written as DNA, the CDR3 is TGCGCCAGCAGCTTGGGACAGGGGGCAGACGAGCAGTACGTC. Translating it yields CASSLGQGADEQYV.

The chain has TRBV19 and TRBJ1-5; D is uncertain. The CDR3 consists of 16 residues. V was shortened by 4 bases and J by 0 bases, with 13 bases between the two germline ends. The germline V gene has CDR1 LNHDA and CDR2 SQIVND (reference sequence). CDR3 coding DNA: TGTGCCAGTAGTACCCTCAGACTGGTTAGCAATCAGCCCCAGCATTTT. It codes for CASSTLRLVSNQPQHF.

There are a few counts of this clonotype. The rearrangement joins TRBV7-2 to TRBJ1-2, with D tentatively TRBD1 (6 bases). Germline V gene data show CDR1 as SGHTA and CDR2 as FQGNSA. With 5 bases removed from V and 4 bases from J, the gap between germline ends came to 14 bases. This CDR3 region has 14 residues. The CDR3, as DNA: TGTGCCAGCAGCCCGCGTACAGGGTTCTATGGCTACACCTTC. Translated: CASSPRTGFYGYTF.

CDR3 coding DNA: TGTGCCAGCAGCCAAGATACGGGAAGCCAGAGTCAGCCCCAGCATTTT. Translated: CASSQDTGSQSQPQHF. The V gene is TRBV4-2, the J gene TRBJ1-5; no reliable D call. The V and J ends lost 0 bases and 6 bases respectively, with 15 bases between them. The CDR3 contains 16 residues. The germline CDR1 and CDR2 sequences are LGHNA and YNFKEQ.

This chain uses TRBV7-9 with TRBJ2-2; tentatively, D is TRBD2 (6 bases). The CDR3 runs 18 residues. The germline gives CDR1 SEHNR, CDR2 FQNEAQ (reference sequence). V was trimmed by 2 bases and J by 2 bases, leaving 18 bases between them. CDR3 nucleotides: TGTGCCAGCAGCTTATGGTATGGGGACTCGCCTAACACCGGGGAGCTGTTTTTT. Its translation: CASSLWYGDSPNTGELFF.

This clonotype was seen more than once but under ten times. CDR3 bases: TGCAGTGCCCCTCCGGGGACCTTGGATTCACCCCTCCACTTT. The encoded protein is CSAPPGTLDSPLHF. The rearrangement links TRBV20-1 to TRBJ1-6, with a weak D call TRBD1 (5 bases). Trimming pared 6 bases from V and 8 bases from J, leaving 17 bases between. Germline V gene sequence: CDR1 DFQATT, CDR2 SNEGSKA (reference sequence). CDR3 size: 14 residues.

The V and J genes are TRBV12-3 or TRBV12-4 and TRBJ2-3; 10 bases agree with TRBD2. V gave up 4 bases and J gave up 6 bases; unmatched junction bases: 7. The CDR3 has 15 amino acids. CDR3 DNA sequence: TGTGCCAGCAGTTACAGAAGCGGGGGGGCCGATACGCAGTATTTT. It specifies CASSYRSGGADTQYF.

This clonotype was seen ten or more times. The chain recombines TRBV11-2 with TRBJ2-7, with a weak D call TRBD1 (6 bases). The germline V gene encodes CDR1 SGHAT and CDR2 FQNNGV. V was cut by 5 bases and J by 6 bases, with 11 bases left in between. The CDR3 is made up of 12 amino acids. CDR3 residues: CASSPDSLEQYV. The DNA of the CDR3 is TGTGCCAGCAGCCCGGACAGTCTCGAGCAGTACGTC.

This clonotype was counted only a few times. CDR3 in amino acids: CSVGTGSIGELFF. CDR3 in DNA: TGCAGCGTGGGGACAGGGAGTATCGGGGAGCTGTTTTTT. The rearrangement joins TRBV29-1 to TRBJ2-2; 9 bases are a match to TRBD1. The junction had 6 bases not matched to a gene; V was cut back by 6 bases and J by 7 bases. The CDR3 spans 13 residues. Per germline, CDR1 SQVTM and CDR2 ANQGSEA.